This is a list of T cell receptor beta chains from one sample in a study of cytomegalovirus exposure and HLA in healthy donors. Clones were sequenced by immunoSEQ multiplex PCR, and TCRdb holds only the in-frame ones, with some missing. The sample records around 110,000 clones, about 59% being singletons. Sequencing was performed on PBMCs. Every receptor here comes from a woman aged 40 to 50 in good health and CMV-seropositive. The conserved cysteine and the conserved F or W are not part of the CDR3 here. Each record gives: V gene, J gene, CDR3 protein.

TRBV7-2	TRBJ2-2	ASSPMNTGELF
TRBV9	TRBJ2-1	ASSSWTSGSLGEQF
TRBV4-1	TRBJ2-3	ASSHPLATTDTQY
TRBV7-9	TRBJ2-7	ASSLRGSYEQY
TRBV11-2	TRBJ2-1	ASSSIAGAAYNEQF
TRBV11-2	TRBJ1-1	ASSWPRTGMNTEAF
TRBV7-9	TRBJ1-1	ASSPGRGMTEAF
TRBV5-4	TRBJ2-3	ASSLGVAASTDTQY
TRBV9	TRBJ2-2	ASSVGSLTGELF
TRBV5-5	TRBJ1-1	ASSLTPGNTEAF
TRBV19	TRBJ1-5	ASSISRDSNQPQH
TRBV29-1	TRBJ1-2	SVEGQGQNYGYT
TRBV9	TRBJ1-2	ASSVVPQNYGYT
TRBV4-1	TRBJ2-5	ASSQITGGETQY
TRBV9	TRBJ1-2	ASSDTGGLGYT
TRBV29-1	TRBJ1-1	SVQQGNTEAF
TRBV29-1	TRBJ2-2	SVVQVGAGELF
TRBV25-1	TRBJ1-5	ASSEWEGHQPQH
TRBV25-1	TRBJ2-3	ASSADLGATDTQY
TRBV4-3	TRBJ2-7	ASSQDLPSGPYEQY
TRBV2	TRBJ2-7	ATSGGRRDEQY
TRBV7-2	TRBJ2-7	ASSFQGWGEQY
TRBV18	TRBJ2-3	ASSRESAVDTQY
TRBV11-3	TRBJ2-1	ASSPRGGAASYNEQF
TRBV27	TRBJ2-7	ASSFGLAGAAEQY
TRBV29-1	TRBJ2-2	SVYLAGGPSGGELF
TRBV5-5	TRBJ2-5	ASSLDPGNRETQY
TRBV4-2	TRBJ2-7	ASSHTSGGTYEQY
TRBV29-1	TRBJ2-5	SVADIMGGRETQY
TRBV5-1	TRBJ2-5	ASSPGLAGGPETQY
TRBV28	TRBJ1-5	ASKPDRVASRPQH
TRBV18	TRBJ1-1	ASSPGPNTEAF
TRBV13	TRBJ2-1	ASSPWGTSQLDEQF
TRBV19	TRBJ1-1	ASSIDLSSAEAF
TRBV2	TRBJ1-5	ASSEDEGGGNQPQH
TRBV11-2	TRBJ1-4	ASSLTRMSKLF
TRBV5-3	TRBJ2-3	ARSPGSPSGRFCMDTQY
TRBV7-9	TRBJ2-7	ASSQIAGGLGEQY
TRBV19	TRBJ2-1	ASSGRATDEQF
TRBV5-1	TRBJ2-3	ASSPAGGGLRISTDTQY
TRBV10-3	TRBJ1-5	AISDFLYQPQH
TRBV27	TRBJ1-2	ASSNSNYGYT
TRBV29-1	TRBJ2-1	SVDVVRSSYNEQF
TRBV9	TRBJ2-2	ASSPPLNGLAGGTDTGELF
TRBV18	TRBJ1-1	ASSPTRENTEAF
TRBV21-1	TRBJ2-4	ASSNLAKNIQY
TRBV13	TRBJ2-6	ASSLIAGGIPGANVLT
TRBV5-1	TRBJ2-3	ASSLIAGVADTQY
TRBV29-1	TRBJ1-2	SDLTGGSYGYT
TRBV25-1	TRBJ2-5	ASSEYRSFQETQY
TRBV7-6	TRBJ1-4	ASSFSSRYNEKLF
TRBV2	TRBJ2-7	ASIPTVLAYEQY